Shown below are 20 T cell receptor beta chains from a single sample sequenced in a study of blood T cells in healthy people across ages. PCR was performed a second time for 7 to 11 cycles using a sample-barcoded 5' primer and a J-beta primer mix. TCRdb re-called the 5' RACE reads through MiXCR, storing one row per CDR3 protein. The sample includes about 1.7 million distinct CDR3 sequences, roughly 27% of them seen just once. Sequencing was performed on blood. The receptors originated from a woman younger than 45 in good health.

In this sample, this clonotype turned up a few times. The V gene is TRBV7-2, the J gene TRBJ1-1, with 9 bases that match TRBD1. CDR3 size: 15 residues. Germline CDR1 is SGHTA and CDR2 is FQGNSA. The J segment lost 3 bases and the V segment lost 1 base, leaving 3 bases of the junction unmatched. CDR3 sequence reads: CASSLVGQGYTEAFF. CDR3 sequence (DNA): TGTGCCAGCAGCTTAGTGGGACAGGGATACACTGAAGCTTTCTTT. Full variable domain (rest looked up from reference TRBV7-2 and TRBJ1-1): GAGVSQSPSNKVTEKGKDVELRCDPISGHTALYWYRQSLGQGLEFLIYFQGNSAPDKSGLPSDRFSAERTGGSVSTLTIQRTQQEDSAVYLCASSLVGQGYTEAFFGQGTRLTVV.

This clonotype was counted many times. The gene calls are TRBV10-3 and TRBJ1-2; the match to TRBD1 covers 8 bases. The CDR3 has 15 residues. V was pared by 0 bases and J by 6 bases, with 6 bases of the junction left unmatched. Germline CDR1 reads ENHRY; CDR2 reads SYGVKD. CDR3 nucleotides: TGTGCCATCAGTGAGTCACCAGGGACAGGCGATGGCTACACCTTC. Amino acid sequence: CAISESPGTGDGYTF.

The gene calls are TRBV6-6 and TRBJ2-3, with TRBD2 matching 10 bases. This CDR3 spans 15 amino acids. J lost 14 bases, V lost 2 bases, and 13 bases had no gene match. CDR1 is MNHNY, CDR2 SVGAGI, per germline (reference sequence). For the CDR3, the DNA is TGTGCCAGCAGTTACGAGTCTCTGTCTAGCGGGGGTGGGTATTTT. Amino acids: CASSYESLSSGGGYF.

This clonotype was seen more than once but under ten times. The chain is built from TRBV21-1 and TRBJ2-7; the D call in the table, TRBD2, was not verified against the DNA. TRBV21-1 is described as a pseudogene. The CDR3 runs 14 residues. CDR3 region: CASSKPSGIYEQYF. In DNA form, the CDR3 reads TGTGCCAGCAGCAAACCTAGCGGGATCTACGAGCAGTACTTC.

The genes are TRBV4-2 and TRBJ2-1; 8 positions match TRBD2. CDR3 length: 16 amino acids. With V trimmed by 0 bases and J by 8 bases, 9 bases remained unmatched. Germline CDR1 LGHNA, CDR2 YNFKEQ. The CDR3 loop reads CASSQDWERGRDEQFF. For the CDR3, the DNA is TGTGCCAGCAGCCAAGACTGGGAGCGGGGGAGGGATGAGCAGTTCTTC.

This clonotype was detected a few times. At one end, the junction sequence differs from germline, possibly due to a read error. This chain connects TRBV19 to TRBJ1-5; possibly TRBD1 for D (6 bases). Germline assignment: CDR1 LNHDA and CDR2 SQIVND (reference sequence). The CDR3 runs to 14 residues. The CDR3 DNA follows: TGTGCCAGTAGTTCTCAGGGGAAAGTTCAGCTCCAGCATTTT. This encodes CASSSQGKVQLQHF.

Points on this clonotype: The conserved phenylalanine or tryptophan normally closing the CDR3 is absent here, so this likely arose from a read error. V gene TRBV5-4 combines with J gene TRBJ2-3; 8 nucleotides line up with TRBD2. Germline trimming cut 0 bases from V and 2 bases from J; bases unmatched to any gene: 2. This CDR3 is built from 15 residues. Germline V gives CDR1 SGHNT, CDR2 YYREEE (reference sequence). The CDR3 loop is CASSLEGLATDTQYL. As DNA, the CDR3 is TGTGCCAGCAGCTTGGAAGGACTAGCCACAGATACGCAGTATTTG.

In its sample, this clonotype was seen many times. This chain joins TRBV28 and TRBJ2-5; possibly TRBD2 for D (7 bases). The germline gives CDR1 MDHEN, CDR2 SYDVKM. The CDR3 extends over 12 amino acids. V was cut by 6 bases and J by 4 bases, with 9 bases left in between. In nucleotides, the CDR3 is TGTGCCAGCAGCGGGGGGCGAGAGACCCAGTACTTC. Encoded protein: CASSGGRETQYF.

About this clonotype: A single base separates this from a much larger clone, so it may be a read error. J is TRBJ2-5 and V is TRBV10-3; 9 bases are shared with TRBD2. The CDR3 is 15 residues long. Germline V CDR1 and CDR2: ENHRY, SYGVKD. CDR3 region: CAVSERGGACETQYF. CDR3 coding DNA: TGTGCCGTCAGTGAACGCGGGGGGGCCTGTGAGACCCAGTACTTC.

V gene TRBV5-5 combines with J gene TRBJ2-5, with no clear D. The CDR3 sequence is 14 residues long. Germline V gene lookup returns CDR1 SGHKS and CDR2 YYEKEE (reference sequence). Trimming pared 3 bases from V and 5 bases from J, leaving 14 bases between. The CDR3 DNA reads TGTGCCAGCAGCTCGCGACGAATCCAGGAGACCCAGTACTTC. The encoded protein is CASSSRRIQETQYF.

Ten or more counts support this clonotype. The chain has TRBV5-6 and TRBJ2-7, with D hard to call. This CDR3 comprises 14 residues. Germline V lookup: CDR1 SGHDT, CDR2 YYEEEE. Deletions cut 6 bases from V and 1 base from J, with 14 bases between. The CDR3 nucleotides read TGTGCCAGCACCATTGCAAGGGTTTCCTACGAGCAGTACTTC. It yields the protein CASTIARVSYEQYF.

This clonotype was observed a handful of times. The chain employs TRBV9 and TRBJ2-4, with a possible D match to TRBD1 (6 bases). CDR3 length: 14 residues. CDR1 is SGDLS and CDR2 is YYNGEE in the germline V gene. The V end was cut by 3 bases, the J end by 5 bases, with 12 bases between. The CDR3 here is CASSDRAQENIQYF. The CDR3 bases are TGTGCCAGCAGCGACAGGGCCCAGGAAAACATTCAGTACTTC.

This clonotype occurred many times. The V and J genes are TRBV12-3 or TRBV12-4 and TRBJ2-3, with TRBD1 matching over 7 bases. With V trimmed by 5 bases and J by 2 bases, 4 bases remained unmatched. The CDR3 contains 14 residues. CDR3 nucleotides: TGTGCCAGCAGTCGACAGGGCCCCACAGATACGCAGTATTTT. Its protein product is CASSRQGPTDTQYF.

The CDR3 spells CASNLQGLGQETQYF. Written as DNA, the CDR3 is TGTGCCAGCAACCTACAGGGATTAGGCCAAGAGACCCAGTACTTC. The gene calls are TRBV2 and TRBJ2-5, with D perhaps TRBD1 (6 bases). Trimming left V 7 bases short and J 1 base short, with 16 bases between. There are 15 residues in the CDR3. The germline V gene encodes CDR1 SNHLY and CDR2 FYNNEI.

The genes are TRBV29-1 and TRBJ2-5; D unclear. Trimming took 4 bases from V and 2 from J, leaving 11 bases between them. Looked up from germline, CDR1 is SQVTM and CDR2 is ANQGSEA. The CDR3 is 13 residues long. As DNA, the CDR3 is TGCAGCGTTGTCGACCCCCCTCAAGAGACCCAGTACTTC. It yields the protein CSVVDPPQETQYF.

V and J are TRBV14 and TRBJ2-2; possibly TRBD2 for D (6 bases). This CDR3 region has 18 residues. Germline V gives CDR1 SGHDN, CDR2 FVKESK. Trimming left V 3 bases short and J 4 bases short, with 21 bases between. The CDR3 is CASSQAQRGAGGTGELFF. CDR3 nucleotides: TGTGCCAGCAGCCAGGCCCAGCGAGGGGCCGGGGGCACCGGGGAGCTGTTTTTT.

This clonotype has ten or more counts. V usage is TRBV5-1 and J usage is TRBJ2-7, with 9 bases identical to TRBD1. V dropped 4 bases and J dropped 2; count of bases not matched to a gene: 10. Germline CDR1 is SGHRS and CDR2 is YFSETQ. There are 16 residues in the CDR3. CDR3 bases: TGCGCCAGCAGCCCTTACCCGGGACAGGGAACCTACGAGCAGTACTTC. Amino acid sequence: CASSPYPGQGTYEQYF.

This clonotype was detected only a few times. V gene TRBV28 combines with J gene TRBJ1-2; possibly TRBD1 for D (6 bases). V was cut by 4 bases and J by 4 bases, with 19 bases left in between. This CDR3 comprises 16 residues. Looked up from germline, CDR1 is MDHEN and CDR2 is SYDVKM. DNA of the CDR3: TGTGCCAGCAGTTCATCCGGGACACCGAGCCTCTATGGCTACACCTTC. Encoded protein: CASSSSGTPSLYGYTF.

The genes are TRBV12-3 or TRBV12-4 and TRBJ2-3, with D possibly being TRBD1 (5 bases). The CDR3 sequence is 14 residues long. Trimming removed 1 base at V and 7 bases at J, with 12 bases between. In nucleotides, the CDR3 is TGTGCCAGCAGTTTAGGTGACAGAGCCTATACGCAGTATTTT. This codes for CASSLGDRAYTQYF.

A single count supports this clonotype. The chain is built from TRBV4-1 and TRBJ1-3; D uncertain. Trimming removed 1 base from V and 1 base from J, with 11 bases in between. The germline gives CDR1 MGHRA, CDR2 YSYEKL. The CDR3 totals 16 residues. The CDR3 DNA reads TGCGCCAGCAGCCAAGGGCCAGCGCAGTCTGGAAACACCATATATTTT. Residues: CASSQGPAQSGNTIYF.